This is a list of T cell receptor beta chains from one sample in a study of cytomegalovirus exposure and HLA in healthy donors. Repertoires were generated with immunoSEQ multiplex PCR, while TCRdb's copy carries only in-frame clones and drops some. The table includes 50,000 or so clones, around 66% detected once. Input material: PBMCs. These receptors were obtained from a young man in good health and CMV-seronegative. Both conserved end residues are part of each CDR3. A D gene is named only where the DNA matches it firmly. For some rows the clone size is stated as once, few or many, or as a class when expanded; others skip it.

size,D,length,V,J,CDR3,DNA
-,TRBD2,15,TRBV9,TRBJ2-7,CASSPSGTSYDEQYF,TGTGCCAGCAGCCCTTCCGGGACTAGCTACGACGAGCAGTACTTC
few,TRBD1,13,TRBV30,TRBJ1-1,CAWSAGGNTEAFF,TGTGCCTGGAGTGCAGGGGGCAACACTGAAGCTTTCTTT
-,-,13,TRBV7-8,TRBJ1-3,CASSHDRGNTIYF,TGTGCCAGCAGCCATGACAGGGGAAACACCATATATTTT
once,-,13,TRBV30,TRBJ2-5,CAWRPAYDETQYF,TGTGCCTGGAGGCCAGCGTACGATGAGACCCAGTACTTC
-,TRBD2,15,TRBV10-3,TRBJ2-1,CAISVAGGAYNEQFF,TGTGCCATCAGTGTAGCGGGAGGGGCCTACAATGAGCAGTTCTTC
-,TRBD2,16,TRBV30,TRBJ2-7,CAWSPFLAGGPHEQYF,TGTGCCTGGAGCCCATTCCTAGCGGGAGGGCCCCACGAGCAGTACTTC
-,-,14,TRBV30,TRBJ1-2,CAWSVAGATYGYTF,TGTGCCTGGAGTGTGGCAGGGGCTACCTATGGCTACACCTTC
-,-,12,TRBV6-5,TRBJ2-1,CASSNRAKEQFF,TGTGCCAGCAGTAACCGAGCAAAGGAGCAGTTCTTC
-,-,15,TRBV25-1,TRBJ2-5,CASSEYSTLQETQYF,TGTGCCAGCAGTGAATACTCCACCCTACAAGAGACCCAGTACTTC
-,-,15,TRBV6-1,TRBJ2-3,CASSALAKGTDTQYF,TGTGCCAGCAGTGCGCTAGCGAAAGGTACAGATACGCAGTATTTT
-,TRBD1,13,TRBV30,TRBJ1-1,CAWSSRTGTEAFF,TGTGCCTGGAGTTCCCGGACAGGCACTGAAGCTTTCTTT
few,TRBD2,15,TRBV2,TRBJ2-7,CASRPTSGPTGEQYF,TGTGCCAGCAGGCCCACTAGCGGTCCCACGGGGGAGCAGTACTTC
few,-,13,TRBV13,TRBJ2-7,CASSSLGTYEQYF,TGTGCCAGCAGCTCCCTCGGGACCTACGAGCAGTACTTC
once,-,14,TRBV6-5,TRBJ1-2,CASSTQAAGYGYTF,TGTGCCAGCAGTACCCAGGCCGCAGGGTATGGCTACACCTTC
once,-,13,TRBV5-6,TRBJ2-7,CASSLEGVYEQYF,TGTGCCAGCAGCTTGGAGGGGGTCTACGAGCAGTACTTC
-,TRBD1,14,TRBV4-1,TRBJ2-7,CASSRGTGSYEQYF,TGCGCCAGCAGCCGTGGGACAGGGTCGTACGAGCAGTACTTC
-,TRBD2,15,TRBV4-1,TRBJ2-2,CASSQDIPSGGELFF,TGCGCCAGCAGCCAAGACATCCCTAGCGGTGGGGAGCTGTTTTTT
once,TRBD2,14,TRBV6-5,TRBJ2-7,CASSGTSGSYEQYF,TGTGCCAGCAGCGGGACTAGCGGCTCCTACGAGCAGTACTTC